This TCR beta chain was retrieved from a study of cytomegalovirus exposure and HLA in healthy donors. Across the study: HLA-typed donors contributed 80 million to 85 million unique TCRs, which were held in an early data release.

Both 60 Vbeta primers and 13 Jbeta primers went into the PCR. Study processing details: There were about 80 million unique TCR beta chains by a later count, and approximately 11 million of them were shared. Using immunoSEQ multiplex PCR, the repertoire was profiled, and TCRdb retains in-frame clones only, with some absent. Clone size and the V and J calls come from that table; the DNA yielded D and trimming. The sample includes 99,000 or so clones, nearly 80% seen only once; the top ten take 5.8%. These donors, healthy bone marrow donors, were studied. From germline, CDR1 is LNHDA and CDR2 SQIVND (reference sequence). V gave up 3 bases and J gave up 3 bases; unmatched junction bases: 3. The CDR3 spans 14 residues. Study findings and constraints: Cytomegalovirus association was assigned to approximately 160 TCR beta chains.

This clone was found a few times. Its antigen is currently unknown. V usage is TRBV19 and J usage is TRBJ2-7, with 9 bases that match TRBD2. The receptor's source is a man aged 60-69 years in good health and CMV-seropositive. The sample was PBMCs. CDR3 loop: CASSIRRGGYEQYF. In DNA, the CDR3 is TGTGCCAGTAGTATCCGGCGGGGGGGCTACGAGCAGTACTTC.